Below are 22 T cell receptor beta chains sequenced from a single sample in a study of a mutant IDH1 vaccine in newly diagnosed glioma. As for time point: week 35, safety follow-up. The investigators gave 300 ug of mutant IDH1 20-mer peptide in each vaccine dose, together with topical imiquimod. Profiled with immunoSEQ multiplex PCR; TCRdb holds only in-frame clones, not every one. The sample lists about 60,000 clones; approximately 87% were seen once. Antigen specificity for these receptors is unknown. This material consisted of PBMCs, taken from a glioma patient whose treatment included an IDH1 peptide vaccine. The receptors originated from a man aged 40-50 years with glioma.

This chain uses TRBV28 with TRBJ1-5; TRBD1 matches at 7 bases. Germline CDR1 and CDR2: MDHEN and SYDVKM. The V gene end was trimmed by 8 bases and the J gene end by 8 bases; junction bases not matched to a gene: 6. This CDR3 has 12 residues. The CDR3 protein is CASANRGEPQHF. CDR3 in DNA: TGTGCCAGCGCCAACAGGGGAGAGCCCCAGCATTTT.

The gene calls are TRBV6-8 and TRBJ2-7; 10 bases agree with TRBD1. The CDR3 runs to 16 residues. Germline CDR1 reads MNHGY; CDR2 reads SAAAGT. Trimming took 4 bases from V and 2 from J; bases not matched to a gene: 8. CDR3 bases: TGTGCCAGCAGTTTAGGTGGACAGGGGGTAACCTACGAGCAGTACTTC. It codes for CASSLGGQGVTYEQYF.

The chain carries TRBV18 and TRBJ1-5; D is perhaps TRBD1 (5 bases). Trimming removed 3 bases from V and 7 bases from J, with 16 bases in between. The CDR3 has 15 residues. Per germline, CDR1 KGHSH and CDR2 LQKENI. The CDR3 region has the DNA TGTGCCAGCTCACCCGTTTCCGGGGGGAGCCAGCCCCAGCATTTT. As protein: CASSPVSGGSQPQHF. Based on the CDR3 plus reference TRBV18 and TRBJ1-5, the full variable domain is NAGVMQNPRHLVRRRGQEARLRCSPMKGHSHVYWYRQLPEEGLKFMVYLQKENIIDESGMPKERFSAEFPKEGPSILRIQQVVRGDSAAYFCASSPVSGGSQPQHFGDGTRLSIL.

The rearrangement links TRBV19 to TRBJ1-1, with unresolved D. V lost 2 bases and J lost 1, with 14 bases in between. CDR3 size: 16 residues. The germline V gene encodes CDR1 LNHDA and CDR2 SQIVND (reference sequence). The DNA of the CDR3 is TGTGCCAGTAGTATAAGGCCCTACAGAGGGAACACTGAAGCTTTCTTT. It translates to CASSIRPYRGNTEAFF.

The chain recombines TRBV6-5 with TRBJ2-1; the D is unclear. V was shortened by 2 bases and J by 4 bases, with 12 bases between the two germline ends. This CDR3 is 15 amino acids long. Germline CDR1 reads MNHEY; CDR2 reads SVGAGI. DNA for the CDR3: TGTGCCAGCAGTTACGGCCCCCCCGGGTACAATGAGCAGTTCTTC. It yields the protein CASSYGPPGYNEQFF.

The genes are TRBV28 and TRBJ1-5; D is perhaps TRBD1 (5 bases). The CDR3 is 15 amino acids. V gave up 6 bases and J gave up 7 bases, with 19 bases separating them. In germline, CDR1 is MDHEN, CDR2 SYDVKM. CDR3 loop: CASSPTGQGGQPQHF. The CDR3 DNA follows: TGTGCCAGCAGCCCCACGGGGCAGGGAGGGCAGCCCCAGCATTTT.

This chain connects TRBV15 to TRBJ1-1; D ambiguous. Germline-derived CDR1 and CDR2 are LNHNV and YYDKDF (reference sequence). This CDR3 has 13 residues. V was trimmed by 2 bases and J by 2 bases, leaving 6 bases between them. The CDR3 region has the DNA TGTGCCACCAGCAGAAACCATAACACTGAAGCTTTCTTT. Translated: CATSRNHNTEAFF.

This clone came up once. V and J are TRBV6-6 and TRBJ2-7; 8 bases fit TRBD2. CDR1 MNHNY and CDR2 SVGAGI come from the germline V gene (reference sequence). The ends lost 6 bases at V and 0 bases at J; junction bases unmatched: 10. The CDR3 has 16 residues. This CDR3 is CASRPRGSGASYEQYF. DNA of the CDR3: TGTGCCAGCAGACCTCGGGGTAGCGGGGCCTCCTACGAGCAGTACTTC.

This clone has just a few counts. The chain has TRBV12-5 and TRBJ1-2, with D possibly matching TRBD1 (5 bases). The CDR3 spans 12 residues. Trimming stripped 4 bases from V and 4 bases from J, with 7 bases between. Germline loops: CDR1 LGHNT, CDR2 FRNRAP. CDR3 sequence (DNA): TGTGCTAGTGGTTACGACAGCTATGGCTACACCTTC. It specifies CASGYDSYGYTF.

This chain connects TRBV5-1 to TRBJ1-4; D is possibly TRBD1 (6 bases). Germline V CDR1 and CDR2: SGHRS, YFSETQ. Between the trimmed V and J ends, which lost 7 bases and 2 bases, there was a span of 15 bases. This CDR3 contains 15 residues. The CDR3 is CASGLGGPTNEKLFF. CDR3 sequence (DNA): TGCGCCAGCGGACTAGGGGGGCCCACTAATGAAAAACTGTTTTTT.

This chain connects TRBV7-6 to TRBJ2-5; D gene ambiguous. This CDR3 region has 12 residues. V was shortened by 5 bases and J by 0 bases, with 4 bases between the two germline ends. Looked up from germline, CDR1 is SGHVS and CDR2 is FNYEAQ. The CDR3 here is CASSPHQETQYF. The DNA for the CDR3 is TGTGCCAGCAGCCCCCACCAAGAGACCCAGTACTTC.

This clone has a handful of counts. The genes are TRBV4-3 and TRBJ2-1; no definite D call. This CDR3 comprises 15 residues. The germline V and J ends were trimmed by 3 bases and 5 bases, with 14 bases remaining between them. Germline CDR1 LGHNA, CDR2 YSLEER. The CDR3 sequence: CASSQGGWRDNEQFF. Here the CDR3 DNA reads TGCGCCAGCAGCCAGGGTGGCTGGAGAGACAATGAGCAGTTCTTC.

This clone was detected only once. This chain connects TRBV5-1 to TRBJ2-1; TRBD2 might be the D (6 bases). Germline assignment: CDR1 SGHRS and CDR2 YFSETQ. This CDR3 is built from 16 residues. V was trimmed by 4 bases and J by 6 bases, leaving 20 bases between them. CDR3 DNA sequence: TGCGCCAGCAGCCCGATCCGGGACTTGTTTAGCAATGAGCAGTTCTTC. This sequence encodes CASSPIRDLFSNEQFF.

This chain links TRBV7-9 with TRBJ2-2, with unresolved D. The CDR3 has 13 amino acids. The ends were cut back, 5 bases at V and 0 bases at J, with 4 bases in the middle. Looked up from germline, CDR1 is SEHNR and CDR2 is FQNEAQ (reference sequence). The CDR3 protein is CASSLTNTGELFF. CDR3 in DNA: TGTGCCAGCAGCCTTACGAACACCGGGGAGCTGTTTTTT.

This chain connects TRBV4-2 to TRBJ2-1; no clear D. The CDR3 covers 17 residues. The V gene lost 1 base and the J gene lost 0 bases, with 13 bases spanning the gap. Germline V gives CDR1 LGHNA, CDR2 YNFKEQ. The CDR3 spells CASSQGIGRPSYNEQFF. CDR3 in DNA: TGTGCCAGCAGCCAAGGCATCGGAAGACCCTCCTACAATGAGCAGTTCTTC.

The CDR3 loop reads CASRAGGAADTQYF. Here the CDR3 DNA reads TGTGCCAGCCGGGCGGGAGGGGCGGCAGATACGCAGTATTTT. The V gene is TRBV9, the J gene TRBJ2-3; TRBD2 matches 9 bases. The CDR3 loop spans 14 amino acids. The germline CDR1 and CDR2 sequences are SGDLS and YYNGEE. J gave up 4 bases and V 7 bases, and 7 bases lay outside the gene matches. The full variable domain, completed using reference TRBV9 and TRBJ2-3, is DSGVTQTPKHLITATGQRVTLRCSPRSGDLSVYWYQQSLDQGLQFLIQYYNGEERAKGNILERFSAQQFPDLHSELNLSSLELGDSALYFCASRAGGAADTQYFGPGTRLTVL.

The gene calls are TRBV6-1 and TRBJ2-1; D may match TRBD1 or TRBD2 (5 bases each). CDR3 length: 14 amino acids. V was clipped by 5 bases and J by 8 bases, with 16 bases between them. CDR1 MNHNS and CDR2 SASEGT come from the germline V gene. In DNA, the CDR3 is TGTGCCAGCAGTAGGGACCGATCTGGCTATGAGCAGTTCTTC. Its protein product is CASSRDRSGYEQFF.

CDR3 residues: CASSLDLGGKTQYF. DNA of the CDR3: TGTGCCAGCAGCTTAGATCTAGGGGGCAAGACCCAGTACTTC. This sequence joins TRBV11-2 and TRBJ2-5; 7 bases are a match to TRBD1. Germline trimming cut 0 bases from V and 6 bases from J; bases unmatched to any gene: 4. This CDR3 has 14 residues. Germline V lookup: CDR1 SGHAT, CDR2 FQNNGV.

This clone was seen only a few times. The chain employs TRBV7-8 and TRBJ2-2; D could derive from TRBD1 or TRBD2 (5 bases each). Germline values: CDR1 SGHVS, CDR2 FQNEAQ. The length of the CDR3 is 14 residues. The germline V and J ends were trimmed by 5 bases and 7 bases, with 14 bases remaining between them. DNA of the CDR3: TGTGCCAGCAGCCTCGACTACAGGAACGGGGAGCTGTTTTTT. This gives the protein CASSLDYRNGELFF.

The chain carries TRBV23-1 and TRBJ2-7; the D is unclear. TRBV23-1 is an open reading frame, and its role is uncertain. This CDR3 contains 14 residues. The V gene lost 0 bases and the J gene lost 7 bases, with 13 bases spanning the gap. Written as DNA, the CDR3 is TGCGCCAGCAGTCAATCTCCATCAGGCGGTGAGCAGTACTTC. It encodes CASSQSPSGGEQYF.

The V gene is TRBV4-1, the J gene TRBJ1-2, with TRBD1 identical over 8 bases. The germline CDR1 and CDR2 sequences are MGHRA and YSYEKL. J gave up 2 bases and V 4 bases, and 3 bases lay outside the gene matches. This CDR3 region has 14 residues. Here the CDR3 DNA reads TGCGCCAGCAGCCTGGGACAGGTCAACTATGGCTACACCTTC. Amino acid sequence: CASSLGQVNYGYTF.

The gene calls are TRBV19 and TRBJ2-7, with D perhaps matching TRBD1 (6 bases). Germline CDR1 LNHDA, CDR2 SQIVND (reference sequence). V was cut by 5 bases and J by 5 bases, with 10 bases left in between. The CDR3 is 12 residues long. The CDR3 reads CASSPGVHEQYF. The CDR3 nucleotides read TGTGCCAGTAGTCCAGGGGTCCACGAGCAGTACTTC.